There are a few counts of the clone carrying this T cell receptor (beta chain). The sample belongs to a study of identical twins. A single record per CDR3 protein comes from TCRdb applying MiXCR to the 5' RACE reads. The data contain a few hundred thousand distinct CDR3 sequences, roughly 9% of them singletons. Germline V lookup: CDR1 MNHNS, CDR2 SASEGT. The ends were cut back, 3 bases at V and 8 bases at J, with 10 bases in the middle. The CDR3 covers 13 residues. The rearrangement links TRBV6-1 to TRBJ1-4; the D is unclear. This TCR was recovered from a woman aged 45-59 years in good health. Sequencing input: naive T cells sorted from blood. CDR3 in DNA: TGTGCCAGCAGTGACATCGACACGGAAAAACTGTTTTTT. It encodes CASSDIDTEKLFF.